This T cell receptor beta chain was sequenced in a study of cytomegalovirus exposure and HLA in healthy donors. The PCR had 60 Vbeta and 13 Jbeta primers. Profiled with immunoSEQ multiplex PCR; TCRdb holds only in-frame clones, not every one. Among some 180,000 clones listed, roughly 85% were seen once. A remark on this clone: What it binds is not known.

Nominal health characterized the donors when sampled, though unrecorded immune exposures were likely. Study-level results: Certain sequence variants were highly shared and formed a cluster, and this cluster was likely a sequencing artifact. Further analysis, carried out later, found HLA-associated TCR beta chains more clonally expanded than equally common other chains.

V was shortened by 6 bases and J by 5 bases, with 16 bases between the two germline ends. This CDR3 has 14 amino acids. Germline loops: CDR1 MNHNY, CDR2 SVGAGI (reference sequence). Sequencing used PBMCs. The source is a woman aged 25 to 39 in good health and CMV-seropositive. The V gene is TRBV6-6, the J gene TRBJ2-5; D perhaps matches TRBD1 (6 bases). The DNA for the CDR3 is TGTGCCAGCAGACCCGACAGGTTGGCGGAGACCCAGTACTTC. Translating it yields CASRPDRLAETQYF.